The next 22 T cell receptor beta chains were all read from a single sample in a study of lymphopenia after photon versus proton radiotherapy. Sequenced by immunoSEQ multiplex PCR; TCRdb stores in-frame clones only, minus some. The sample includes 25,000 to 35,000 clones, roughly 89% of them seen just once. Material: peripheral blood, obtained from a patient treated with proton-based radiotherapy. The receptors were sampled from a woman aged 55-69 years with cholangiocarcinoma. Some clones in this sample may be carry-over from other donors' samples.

The CDR3 region has the DNA TGTGCCAGCAGTATAGGGCCCCAGCATTTT. It encodes CASSIGPQHF. This sequence joins TRBV5-8 and TRBJ1-5, with unresolved D. CDR3 length: 10 residues. V was shortened by 5 bases and J by 9 bases, with 6 bases between the two germline ends. Germline CDR1 reads SGHTS; CDR2 reads YDEGEE.

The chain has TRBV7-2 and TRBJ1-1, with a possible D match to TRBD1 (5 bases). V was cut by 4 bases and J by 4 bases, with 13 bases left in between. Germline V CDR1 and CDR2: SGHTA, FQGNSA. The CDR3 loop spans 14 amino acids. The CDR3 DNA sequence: TGTGCCAGCAGCTCCTTGGGTGGGGGCACTGAAGCTTTCTTT. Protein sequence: CASSSLGGGTEAFF. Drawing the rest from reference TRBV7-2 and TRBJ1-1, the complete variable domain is GAGVSQSPSNKVTEKGKDVELRCDPISGHTALYWYRQSLGQGLEFLIYFQGNSAPDKSGLPSDRFSAERTGGSVSTLTIQRTQQEDSAVYLCASSSLGGGTEAFFGQGTRLTVV.

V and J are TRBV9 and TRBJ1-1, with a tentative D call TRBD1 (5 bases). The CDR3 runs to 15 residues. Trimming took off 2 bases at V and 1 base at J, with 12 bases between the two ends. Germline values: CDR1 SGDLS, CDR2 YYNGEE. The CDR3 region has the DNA TGTGCCAGCAGCGTCCAGCCAGGGTCGAACACTGAAGCTTTCTTT. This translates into CASSVQPGSNTEAFF.

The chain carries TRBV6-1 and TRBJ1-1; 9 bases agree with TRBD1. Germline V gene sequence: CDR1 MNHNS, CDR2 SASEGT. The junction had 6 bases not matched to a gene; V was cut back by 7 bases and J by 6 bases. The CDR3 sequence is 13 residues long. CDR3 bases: TGTGCCAGCACCGGGACAGGGAAGTCTGAAGCTTTCTTT. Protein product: CASTGTGKSEAFF.

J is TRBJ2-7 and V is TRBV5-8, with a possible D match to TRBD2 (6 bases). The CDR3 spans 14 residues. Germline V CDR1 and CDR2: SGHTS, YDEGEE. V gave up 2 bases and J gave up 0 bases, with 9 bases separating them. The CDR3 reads CASSFSGPSYEQYF. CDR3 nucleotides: TGTGCCAGCAGCTTTAGCGGACCCTCCTACGAGCAGTACTTC.

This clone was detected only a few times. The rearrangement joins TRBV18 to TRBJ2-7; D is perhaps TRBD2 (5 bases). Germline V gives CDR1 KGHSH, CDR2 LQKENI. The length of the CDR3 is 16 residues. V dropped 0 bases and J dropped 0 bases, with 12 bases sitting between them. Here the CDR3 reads CASSPPERGSSYEQYF. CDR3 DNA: TGTGCCAGCTCACCACCTGAACGGGGTAGCTCCTACGAGCAGTACTTC.

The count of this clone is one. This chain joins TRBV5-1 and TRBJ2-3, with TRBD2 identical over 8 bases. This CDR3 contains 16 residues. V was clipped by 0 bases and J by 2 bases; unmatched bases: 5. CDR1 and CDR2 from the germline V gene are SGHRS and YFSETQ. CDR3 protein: CASSLDRGGYTDTQYF. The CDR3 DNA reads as TGCGCCAGCAGCTTGGATCGCGGGGGGTACACAGATACGCAGTATTTT.

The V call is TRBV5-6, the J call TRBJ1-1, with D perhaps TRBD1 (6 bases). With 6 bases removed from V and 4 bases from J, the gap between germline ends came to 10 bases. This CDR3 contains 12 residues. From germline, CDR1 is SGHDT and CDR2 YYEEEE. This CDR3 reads CASILGGTEAFF. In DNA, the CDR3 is TGTGCCAGCATCCTAGGGGGCACTGAAGCTTTCTTT.

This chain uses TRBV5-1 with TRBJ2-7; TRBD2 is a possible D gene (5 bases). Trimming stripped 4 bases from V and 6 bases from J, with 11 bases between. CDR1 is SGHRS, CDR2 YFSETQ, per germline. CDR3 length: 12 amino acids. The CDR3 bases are TGCGCCAGCAGCCGTAGCGATTCCGAGCAGTACTTC. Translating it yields CASSRSDSEQYF.

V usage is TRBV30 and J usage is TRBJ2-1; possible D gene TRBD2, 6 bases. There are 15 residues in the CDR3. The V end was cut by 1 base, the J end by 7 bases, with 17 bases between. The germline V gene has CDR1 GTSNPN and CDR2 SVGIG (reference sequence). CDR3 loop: CAWSEAGGWVNEQFF. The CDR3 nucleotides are TGTGCCTGGAGTGAGGCCGGGGGTTGGGTGAATGAGCAGTTCTTC.

The CDR3 region has the DNA TGTGCCAGCAGCTTGAGGCCAGGTATGGGTCCCATGAACACTGAAGCTTTCTTT. It yields the protein CASSLRPGMGPMNTEAFF. The chain combines TRBV7-9 with TRBJ1-1; the D is unclear. This CDR3 has 18 amino acids. Germline assignment: CDR1 SEHNR and CDR2 FQNEAQ (reference sequence). Deletions cut 3 bases from V and 0 bases from J, with 20 bases between.

The CDR3 DNA is TGTGCCAGCAGCTGGGAGCGGCAGGGAGTCGGCTACACCTTC. Translating it yields CASSWERQGVGYTF. This rearrangement joins TRBV5-4 to TRBJ1-2; D perhaps matches TRBD1 (5 bases). The V gene's germline CDR1 is SGHNT and CDR2 YYREEE (reference sequence). There are 14 residues in the CDR3. V shed 3 bases and J shed 8 bases, with 17 bases lying between them.

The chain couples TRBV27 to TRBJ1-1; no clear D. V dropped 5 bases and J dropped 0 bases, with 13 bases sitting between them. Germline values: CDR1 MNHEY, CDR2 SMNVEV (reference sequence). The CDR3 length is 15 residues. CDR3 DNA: TGTGCCAGCAGTCCTCGGACGGCTATGAACACTGAAGCTTTCTTT. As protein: CASSPRTAMNTEAFF.

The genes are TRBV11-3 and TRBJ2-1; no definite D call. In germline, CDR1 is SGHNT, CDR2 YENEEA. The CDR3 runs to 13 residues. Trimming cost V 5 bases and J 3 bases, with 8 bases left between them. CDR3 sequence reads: CASSTRSYNEQFF. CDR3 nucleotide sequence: TGTGCCAGCAGCACCCGGAGCTACAATGAGCAGTTCTTC. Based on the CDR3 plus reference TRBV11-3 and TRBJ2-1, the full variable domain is EAGVVQSPRYKIIEKKQPVAFWCNPISGHNTLYWYLQNLGQGPELLIRYENEEAVDDSQLPKDRFSAERLKGVDSTLKIQPAELGDSAVYLCASSTRSYNEQFFGPGTRLTVL.

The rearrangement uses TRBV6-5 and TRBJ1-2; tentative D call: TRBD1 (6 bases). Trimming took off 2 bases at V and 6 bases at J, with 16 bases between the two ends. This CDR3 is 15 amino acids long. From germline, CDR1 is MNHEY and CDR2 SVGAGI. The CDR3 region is CASSYGSGAVDGYTF. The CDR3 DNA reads TGTGCCAGCAGTTACGGGTCGGGGGCTGTAGATGGCTACACCTTC.

The CDR3 loop reads CASSSVNQPQHF. CDR3 DNA: TGTGCCAGCAGCTCGGTCAATCAGCCCCAGCATTTT. This rearrangement joins TRBV5-6 to TRBJ1-5, with D unresolved. V was cut by 3 bases and J by 3 bases, with 4 bases left in between. The CDR3 contains 12 residues. Germline V gene data show CDR1 as SGHDT and CDR2 as YYEEEE.

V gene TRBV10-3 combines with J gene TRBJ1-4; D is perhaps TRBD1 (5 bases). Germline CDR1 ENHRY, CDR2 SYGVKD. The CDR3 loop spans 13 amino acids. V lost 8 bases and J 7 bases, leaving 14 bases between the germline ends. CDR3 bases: TGTGCCATCGGGGGAACCGGGGGTGAAAAACTGTTTTTT. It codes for CAIGGTGGEKLFF.

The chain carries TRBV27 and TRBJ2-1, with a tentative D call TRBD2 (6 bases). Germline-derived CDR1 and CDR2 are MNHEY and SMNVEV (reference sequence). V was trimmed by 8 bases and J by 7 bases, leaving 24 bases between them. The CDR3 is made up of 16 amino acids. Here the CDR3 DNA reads TGTGCCAGCTTTAGAGAAGGTGGGACTCCTTGGAATGAGCAGTTCTTC. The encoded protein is CASFREGGTPWNEQFF.

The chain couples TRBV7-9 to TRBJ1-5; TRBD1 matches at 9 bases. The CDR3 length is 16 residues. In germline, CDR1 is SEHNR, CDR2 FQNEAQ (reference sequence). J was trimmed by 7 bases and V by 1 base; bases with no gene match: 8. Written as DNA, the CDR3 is TGTGCCAGCAGCTTAGGGGGTTGGACAGGGGAGCAGCCCCAGCATTTT. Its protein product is CASSLGGWTGEQPQHF. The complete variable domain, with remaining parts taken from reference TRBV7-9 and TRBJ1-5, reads DTGVSQNPRHKITKRGQNVTFRCDPISEHNRLYWYRQTLGQGPEFLTYFQNEAQLEKSRLLSDRFSAERPKGSFSTLEIQRTEQGDSAMYLCASSLGGWTGEQPQHFGDGTRLSIL.

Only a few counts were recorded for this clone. DNA of the CDR3: TGTGCCAACTCCAACAGGCACGAGCAGTACTTC. Its translation: CANSNRHEQYF. V usage is TRBV2 and J usage is TRBJ2-7; TRBD1 might be the D (5 bases). Germline loops: CDR1 SNHLY, CDR2 FYNNEI. The CDR3 is made up of 11 amino acids. V dropped 10 bases and J dropped 5 bases, with 12 bases sitting between them. The full variable domain, completed using reference TRBV2 and TRBJ2-7, is EPEVTQTPSHQVTQMGQEVILRCVPISNHLYFYWYRQILGQKVEFLVSFYNNEISEKSEIFDDQFSVERPDGSNFTLKIRSTKLEDSAMYFCANSNRHEQYFGPGTRLTVT.

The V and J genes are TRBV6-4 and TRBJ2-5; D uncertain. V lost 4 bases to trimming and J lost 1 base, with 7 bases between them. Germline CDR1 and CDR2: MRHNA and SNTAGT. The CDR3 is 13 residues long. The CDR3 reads CASSVSSQETQYF. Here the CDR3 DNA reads TGTGCCAGCAGTGTATCTTCCCAAGAGACCCAGTACTTC.

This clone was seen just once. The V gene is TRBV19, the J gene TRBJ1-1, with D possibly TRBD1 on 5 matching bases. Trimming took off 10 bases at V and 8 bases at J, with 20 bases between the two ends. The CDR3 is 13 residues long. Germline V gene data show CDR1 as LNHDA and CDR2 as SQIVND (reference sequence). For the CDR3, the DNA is TGTGCCACTCGTCCGGGGGGGATAGCCGAAGCTTTCTTT. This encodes CATRPGGIAEAFF.